This T cell receptor (beta chain) was observed in a study of early T cells in non-severe SARS-CoV-2 infection. Study outcomes and limitations: CD4 and private specificities were missed by VDJdb matching, which favored anti-spike CD8 responses.

Germline CDR1 reads SGHTA; CDR2 reads FQGNSA. V was cut by 3 bases and J by 0 bases, with 11 bases left in between. The CDR3 covers 16 residues. The library protocol tagged individual cDNA molecules with unique molecular identifiers. MiXCR, run by TCRdb on the 5' RACE reads, gives a single entry per CDR3 protein. Of over 80,000 distinct CDR3 sequences detected, 11% to 15% appear once; the ten largest clones hold approximately 11%. Concerning this clonotype itself: Its antigen is not known.

The clonotype was recovered from an adult who was a healthcare worker with PCR-confirmed SARS-CoV-2 infection or an uninfected control (not recorded which). Sample: whole blood. The chain combines TRBV7-2 with TRBJ1-4; no reliable D call. This CDR3 is CASSFMGPATNEKLFF. The CDR3 region has the DNA TGTGCCAGCAGCTTTATGGGTCCGGCAACTAATGAAAAACTGTTTTTT.